Presented here are 24 T cell receptor beta chains from one specimen sequenced in a study of glioma-infiltrating T cells after dendritic cell vaccination listed by TCRdb under 2016. The method behind the library was the immunoSEQ multiplex PCR assay. This immuneACCESS table, as held by TCRdb, lists in-frame sequences with V and J called but not all clones. Of the missing ones, under half trace to an unresolved V gene in checked studies; the others have no known cause. This sample is represented by fewer than 35,000 clones; roughly 90% of them were singletons. Less than 2.5% of the sample is taken by the ten largest. The starting material was blood, obtained before dendritic cell vaccination. Receptors originate from a human donor with glioblastoma.

The V gene is TRBV19, the J gene TRBJ1-5; 7 bases map to TRBD1. From germline, CDR1 is LNHDA and CDR2 SQIVND (reference sequence). The CDR3 length is 13 residues. Trimming at V came to 7 bases and at J to 3 bases, leaving 3 bases not matched to a gene. The CDR3 DNA follows: TGTGCCAGTATGGGGACAGTCAATCAGCCCCAGCATTTT. The encoded protein is CASMGTVNQPQHF.

The V gene is TRBV6-1, the J gene TRBJ1-2, with a weak D call TRBD1 (5 bases). The CDR3 extends over 13 amino acids. CDR1 and CDR2 from the germline V gene are MNHNS and SASEGT. V dropped 10 bases and J dropped 4 bases, with 16 bases sitting between them. Here the CDR3 reads CANDRTGGYGYTF. DNA of the CDR3: TGTGCCAACGACAGAACGGGAGGCTATGGCTACACCTTC.

The V gene is TRBV5-4, the J gene TRBJ2-1; the match to TRBD2 covers 11 bases. CDR3 length: 16 amino acids. The V gene's germline CDR1 is SGHNT and CDR2 YYREEE (reference sequence). With 3 bases clipped from V and 3 bases from J, the junction kept 5 bases outside the gene matches. DNA for the CDR3: TGTGCCAGCAGCTGGACTAGCGGGCGATACTACAATGAGCAGTTCTTC. Protein sequence: CASSWTSGRYYNEQFF.

This chain joins TRBV19 and TRBJ2-1; D is perhaps TRBD2 (5 bases). CDR3 length: 13 residues. Trimming took 10 bases from V and 9 from J, leaving 19 bases between them. Germline values: CDR1 LNHDA, CDR2 SQIVND (reference sequence). This chain's CDR3 is CATSGPYGGEQFF. The CDR3 nucleotides are TGTGCCACCTCGGGCCCGTATGGAGGTGAGCAGTTCTTC.

The chain uses TRBV2 and TRBJ2-1, with D perhaps matching TRBD2 (6 bases). Looked up from germline, CDR1 is SNHLY and CDR2 is FYNNEI. V was shortened by 5 bases and J by 6 bases, with 17 bases between the two germline ends. The CDR3 covers 15 residues. The CDR3 DNA sequence: TGTGCCAGCAGTTCTAACAAATTGGAGGGCAATGAGCAGTTCTTC. Translating it yields CASSSNKLEGNEQFF.

V is TRBV5-5 and J is TRBJ2-5; the D gene is possibly TRBD2 (6 bases). The V and J ends lost 6 bases and 0 bases respectively, with 15 bases between them. CDR3 length: 15 residues. Germline CDR1 is SGHKS and CDR2 is YYEKEE (reference sequence). This CDR3 reads CASTLLGGDQETQYF. CDR3 sequence (DNA): TGTGCCAGCACCCTCCTCGGAGGGGACCAAGAGACCCAGTACTTC.

This rearrangement joins TRBV6-1 to TRBJ2-1; 9 nucleotides agree with TRBD1. Per germline, CDR1 MNHNS and CDR2 SASEGT. The V gene end was trimmed by 2 bases and the J gene end by 14 bases; junction bases not matched to a gene: 13. This CDR3 has 15 residues. The CDR3 DNA reads TGTGCCAGCAGTGAATTTTCGCTAGGGGGACAGGGAGAGTTCTTC. Amino acids: CASSEFSLGGQGEFF.

The CDR3 nucleotides are TGTGCCAGTAGTATAGGCGGGGGGCGGACTGAAGCTTTCTTT. This sequence encodes CASSIGGGRTEAFF. The chain couples TRBV19 to TRBJ1-1, with D possibly matching TRBD1 (6 bases). The CDR3 contains 14 residues. CDR1 and CDR2 from the germline V gene are LNHDA and SQIVND (reference sequence). The V and J ends lost 1 base and 5 bases respectively, with 11 bases between them. The variable domain in full, completed from reference TRBV19 and TRBJ1-1, reads DGGITQSPKYLFRKEGQNVTLSCEQNLNHDAMYWYRQDPGQGLRLIYYSQIVNDFQKGDIAEGYSVSREKKESFPLTVTSAQKNPTAFYLCASSIGGGRTEAFFGQGTRLTVV.

The chain carries TRBV5-1 and TRBJ1-1; a weak D match, TRBD1 (6 bases). The length of the CDR3 is 13 residues. The germline gives CDR1 SGHRS, CDR2 YFSETQ. With 5 bases removed from V and 4 bases from J, the gap between germline ends came to 12 bases. The CDR3 DNA reads as TGCGCCAGCAGGCGGGGAGGGGGCACTGAAGCTTTCTTT. This codes for CASRRGGGTEAFF. Supplemented by reference TRBV5-1 and TRBJ1-1, the full variable domain reads KAGVTQTPRYLIKTRGQQVTLSCSPISGHRSVSWYQQTPGQGLQFLFEYFSETQRNKGNFPGRFSGRQFSNSRSEMNVSTLELGDSALYLCASRRGGGTEAFFGQGTRLTVV.

The gene calls are TRBV4-2 and TRBJ2-1; a weak D match, TRBD2 (5 bases). Germline V gene sequence: CDR1 LGHNA, CDR2 YNFKEQ. There are 16 residues in the CDR3. Between the trimmed V and J ends, which lost 1 base and 0 bases, there was a span of 10 bases. CDR3 region: CASSQAWTRSYNEQFF. In DNA, the CDR3 is TGTGCCAGCAGCCAAGCGTGGACTCGCTCCTACAATGAGCAGTTCTTC.

The chain links TRBV19 to TRBJ2-6; D might be TRBD1 (6 bases). Germline V gives CDR1 LNHDA, CDR2 SQIVND (reference sequence). This CDR3 is built from 16 residues. V was trimmed by 8 bases and J by 1 base, leaving 15 bases between them. CDR3 bases: TGTGCCAGTTTAAAACAGGGATCTTCTGGGGCCAACGTCCTGACTTTC. Protein sequence: CASLKQGSSGANVLTF.

The rearrangement joins TRBV6-5 to TRBJ2-2; D gene unclear. V shed 0 bases and J shed 3 bases, with 11 bases lying between them. This CDR3 is built from 16 residues. Germline CDR1 MNHEY, CDR2 SVGAGI. CDR3 region: CASSYSGRVDTGELFF. The CDR3 bases are TGTGCCAGCAGTTACTCCGGTCGTGTAGACACCGGGGAGCTGTTTTTT.

The V call is TRBV5-5, the J call TRBJ2-7; tentatively, D is TRBD1 (5 bases). This CDR3 is built from 14 residues. From germline, CDR1 is SGHKS and CDR2 YYEKEE (reference sequence). Trimming took 0 bases from V and 6 from J, leaving 13 bases between them. CDR3 bases: TGTGCCAGCAGCTTGGAAAGGGGTGGCGGCGAGCAGTACTTC. It translates to CASSLERGGGEQYF.

V usage is TRBV28 and J usage is TRBJ1-1; the match to TRBD1 covers 7 bases. The CDR3 is 12 residues long. V trimming: 10 bases; J trimming: 6 bases; junction bases outside the gene matches: 8. The germline CDR1 and CDR2 sequences are MDHEN and SYDVKM. CDR3 DNA sequence: TGTGCCACCCTCAGGGGGTGGGCTGAAGCTTTCTTT. It specifies CATLRGWAEAFF. Complete variable domain (other parts from reference TRBV28 and TRBJ1-1): DVKVTQSSRYLVKRTGEKVFLECVQDMDHENMFWYRQDPGLGLRLIYFSYDVKMKEKGDIPEGYSVSREKKERFSLILESASTNQTSMYLCATLRGWAEAFFGQGTRLTVV.

The gene calls are TRBV5-1 and TRBJ2-6, with 8 bases that match TRBD1. This CDR3 is 17 amino acids long. J gave up 1 base and V 1 base, and 4 bases lay outside the gene matches. Germline loops: CDR1 SGHRS, CDR2 YFSETQ. CDR3 nucleotide sequence: TGCGCCAGCAGCTTGCTGCAGGGGGCATCTGGGGCCAACGTCCTGACTTTC. This gives the protein CASSLLQGASGANVLTF. Variable domain in full (rest from reference TRBV5-1 and TRBJ2-6): KAGVTQTPRYLIKTRGQQVTLSCSPISGHRSVSWYQQTPGQGLQFLFEYFSETQRNKGNFPGRFSGRQFSNSRSEMNVSTLELGDSALYLCASSLLQGASGANVLTFGAGSRLTVL.

This clone was counted once. The chain is built from TRBV6-1 and TRBJ1-1; D uncertain. Germline-derived CDR1 and CDR2 are MNHNS and SASEGT. Trimming left V 5 bases short and J 2 bases short, with 9 bases between. The CDR3 runs 13 residues. CDR3 in DNA: TGTGCCAGCAGTTGGCGGGGAAACACTGAAGCTTTCTTT. It yields the protein CASSWRGNTEAFF.

The rearrangement links TRBV7-2 to TRBJ2-5; a possible D gene is TRBD2 (5 bases). The CDR3 spans 13 residues. V was pared by 4 bases and J by 3 bases, with 9 bases between. CDR1 SGHTA and CDR2 FQGNSA come from the germline V gene. DNA for the CDR3: TGTGCCAGCAGCTCGTACGGGGAAGAGACCCAGTACTTC. Translating it yields CASSSYGEETQYF. The complete variable domain, with remaining parts taken from reference TRBV7-2 and TRBJ2-5, reads GAGVSQSPSNKVTEKGKDVELRCDPISGHTALYWYRQSLGQGLEFLIYFQGNSAPDKSGLPSDRFSAERTGGSVSTLTIQRTQQEDSAVYLCASSSYGEETQYFGPGTRLLVL.

The J gene is TRBJ2-2, the V gene TRBV6-6; tentative D call: TRBD1 (5 bases). Trimming took off 2 bases at V and 4 bases at J, with 5 bases between the two ends. This CDR3 has 13 residues. Germline V gene lookup returns CDR1 MNHNY and CDR2 SVGAGI (reference sequence). The CDR3 DNA sequence: TGTGCCAGCAGTTACAGGGGCACCGGGGAGCTGTTTTTT. Its protein is CASSYRGTGELFF.

CDR3 DNA: TGTGCCAGCAGCCCCGGGACAGACTCCTACGAGCAGTACTTC. Its translation is CASSPGTDSYEQYF. The chain joins TRBV6-5 to TRBJ2-7, with 7 nucleotides matching TRBD1. The CDR3 extends over 14 amino acids. V dropped 6 bases and J dropped 0; count of bases not matched to a gene: 5. CDR1 is MNHEY and CDR2 is SVGAGI in the germline V gene.

On this clone itself: At one end, the junction sequence differs from germline, possibly due to a read error. Other DNA sequences of this sample code for an identical CDR3. The V call is TRBV6-6, the J call TRBJ1-6, with D uncertain. CDR3 length: 16 residues. Germline lookup yields CDR1 MNHNY and CDR2 SVGAGI (reference sequence). The DNA for the CDR3 is TGTGCCAGCAGTTACTCGAGCAGGACTAAGAATTCCCCCCTCCACTTT. Protein sequence: CASSYSSRTKNSPLHF.

The gene calls are TRBV4-1 and TRBJ1-1; unclear D gene. The CDR3 covers 13 residues. Trimming left V 3 bases short and J 6 bases short, with 11 bases between. Germline loops: CDR1 MGHRA, CDR2 YSYEKL. The CDR3 coding sequence is TGCGCCAGCAGCCATGCGGGGTACCCTGAAGCTTTCTTT. Translated: CASSHAGYPEAFF.

The chain links TRBV7-2 to TRBJ1-5, with a possible D match to TRBD1 (5 bases). Trimming took 5 bases from V and 4 from J, leaving 9 bases between them. CDR1 SGHTA and CDR2 FQGNSA come from the germline V gene. The CDR3 extends over 13 amino acids. The CDR3 sequence is CASSVGLNQPQHF. The CDR3 bases are TGTGCCAGCAGCGTGGGGCTTAATCAGCCCCAGCATTTT.

In this sample, this clone turned up once. The genes are TRBV18 and TRBJ1-5; 9 bases align to TRBD1. CDR1 and CDR2 from the germline V gene are KGHSH and LQKENI. The trim removed 6 bases at V and 5 bases at J, leaving 8 bases unmatched. This CDR3 region has 15 residues. The CDR3 protein is CASSPGTGSDQPQHF. The CDR3 nucleotides read TGTGCCAGCTCTCCCGGGACAGGGTCCGATCAGCCCCAGCATTTT.

The gene calls are TRBV6-6 and TRBJ2-3; 9 nucleotides agree with TRBD2. V was clipped by 6 bases and J by 3 bases; unmatched bases: 4. Germline V CDR1 and CDR2: MNHNY, SVGAGI (reference sequence). This CDR3 region has 14 residues. Here the CDR3 DNA reads TGTGCCAGCAGCCATAGCGGGGGTACAGATACGCAGTATTTT. Translated, it gives CASSHSGGTDTQYF.